This TCR beta chain emerged from a study of blood T cell repertoires in COVID-19. Looking at the study overall: Acute-phase and convalescent COVID-19 samples originated in the United States, Italy and Spain. Nucleic acid was either cDNA or gDNA, and it came from T cells, B-cell-depleted T cells, or PBMCs.

Authors' methods: The assay estimated nucleated cells by amplifying reference gene primers. Clones were sequenced by immunoSEQ multiplex PCR, and TCRdb holds only the in-frame ones, with some missing. The V and J calls and clone size are taken from that table; D and trimming were inferred from the DNA. This table holds around 190,000 clones, about 76% found once. This CDR3 comprises 15 residues. This receptor was obtained from a woman in her forties or fifties with active or convalescent COVID-19. The source material was peripheral blood. The rearrangement links TRBV21-1 to TRBJ2-7; the table's D call TRBD2 went unverified against the DNA. TRBV21-1 is given as a pseudogene. The CDR3 sequence is CASSTGGVLTYEQYF. The CDR3 DNA sequence: TGTGCCAGCAGCACGGGCGGGGTGTTAACCTACGAGCAGTACTTC.